This T cell receptor beta chain was sequenced during a study of blood T cells in healthy people across ages. Study as a whole: Capture by template switching was about one barcoded beta molecule per two T cells.

Germline V gene lookup returns CDR1 LGHNA and CDR2 YSLEER. V lost 1 base to trimming and J lost 5 bases; unmatched junction nucleotides: 15. This CDR3 spans 19 amino acids. Through a sample-barcoded 5' primer and a J-beta primer mix, a second PCR was run for about 6 to 11 cycles. TCRdb analysed the 5' RACE reads with MiXCR anew, one entry per CDR3 protein. The sample shows roughly 500,000 distinct CDR3 sequences, 27% of them seen only once. Details on this clonotype: Its antigen is not identified.

General study results and limits: Across the age range, TCR beta diversity per million T cells fell in a roughly linear way. What prevented conclusive comparison of naive and antigen-experienced cells was that PBMCs were unsorted.

This TCR was recovered from a woman between 65 and 79 years old in good health. The chain carries TRBV4-3 and TRBJ2-5, with 11 positions matching TRBD2. The sample comprised blood. The chain's CDR3 is CASSQVRPSGGLHRETQYF. The CDR3 region has the DNA TGCGCCAGCAGCCAAGTTCGGCCTAGCGGGGGGCTCCACCGCGAGACCCAGTACTTC.